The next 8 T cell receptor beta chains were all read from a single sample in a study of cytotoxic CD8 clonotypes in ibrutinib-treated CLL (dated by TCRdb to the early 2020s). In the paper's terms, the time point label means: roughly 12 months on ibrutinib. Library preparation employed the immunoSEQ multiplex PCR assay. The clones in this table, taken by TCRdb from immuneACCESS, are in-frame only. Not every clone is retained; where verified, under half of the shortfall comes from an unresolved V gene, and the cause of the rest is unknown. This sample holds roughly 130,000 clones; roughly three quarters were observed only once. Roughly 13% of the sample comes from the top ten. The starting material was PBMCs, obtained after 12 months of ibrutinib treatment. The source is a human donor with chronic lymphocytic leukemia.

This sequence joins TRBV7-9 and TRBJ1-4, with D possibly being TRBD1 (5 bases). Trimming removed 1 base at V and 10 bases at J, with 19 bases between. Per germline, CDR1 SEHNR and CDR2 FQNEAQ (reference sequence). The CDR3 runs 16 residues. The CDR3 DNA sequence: TGTGCCAGCAGCTTAGGGGGGACCGTGGATTCCGTAAAACTGTTTTTT. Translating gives CASSLGGTVDSVKLFF.

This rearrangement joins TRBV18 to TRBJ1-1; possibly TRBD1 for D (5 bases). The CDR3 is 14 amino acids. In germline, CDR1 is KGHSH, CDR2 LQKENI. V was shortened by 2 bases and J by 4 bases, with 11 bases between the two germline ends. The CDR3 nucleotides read TGTGCCAGCTCACCAGGGCAGGGCCCCACTGAAGCTTTCTTT. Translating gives CASSPGQGPTEAFF.

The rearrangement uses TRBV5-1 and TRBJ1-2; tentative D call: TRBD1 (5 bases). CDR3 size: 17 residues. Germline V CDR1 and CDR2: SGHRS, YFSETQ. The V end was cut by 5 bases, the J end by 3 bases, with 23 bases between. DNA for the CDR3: TGCGCCAGCAGATTTCATTCTTCCGGGACGGCTGACTATGGCTACACCTTC. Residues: CASRFHSSGTADYGYTF.

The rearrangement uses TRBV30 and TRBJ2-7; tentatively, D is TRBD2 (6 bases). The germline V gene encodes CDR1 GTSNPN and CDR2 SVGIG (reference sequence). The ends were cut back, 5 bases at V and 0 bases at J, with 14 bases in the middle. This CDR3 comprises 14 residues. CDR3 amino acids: CAWVNSGTSYEQYF. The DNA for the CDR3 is TGTGCCTGGGTTAATAGCGGCACCTCCTACGAGCAGTACTTC.

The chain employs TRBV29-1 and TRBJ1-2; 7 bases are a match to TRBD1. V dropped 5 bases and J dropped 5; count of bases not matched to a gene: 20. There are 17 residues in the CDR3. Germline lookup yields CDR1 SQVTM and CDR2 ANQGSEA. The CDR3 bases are TGCAGCGTTTCTATTACAGGGGTATTCTTTTCGGGGTATGGCTACACCTTC. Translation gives CSVSITGVFFSGYGYTF.

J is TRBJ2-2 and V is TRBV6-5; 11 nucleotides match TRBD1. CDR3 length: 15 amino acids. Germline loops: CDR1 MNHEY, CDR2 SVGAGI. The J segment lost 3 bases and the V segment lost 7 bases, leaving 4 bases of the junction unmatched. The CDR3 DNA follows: TGTGCCAGCACCAGGACAGGGGGCTACACCGGGGAGCTGTTTTTT. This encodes CASTRTGGYTGELFF.

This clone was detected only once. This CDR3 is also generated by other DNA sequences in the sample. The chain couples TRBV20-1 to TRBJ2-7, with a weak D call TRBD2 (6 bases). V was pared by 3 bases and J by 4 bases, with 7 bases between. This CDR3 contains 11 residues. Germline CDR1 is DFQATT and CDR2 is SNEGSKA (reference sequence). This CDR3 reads CSARRGYEQYF. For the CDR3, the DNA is TGCAGTGCTAGGCGGGGTTACGAGCAGTACTTC.

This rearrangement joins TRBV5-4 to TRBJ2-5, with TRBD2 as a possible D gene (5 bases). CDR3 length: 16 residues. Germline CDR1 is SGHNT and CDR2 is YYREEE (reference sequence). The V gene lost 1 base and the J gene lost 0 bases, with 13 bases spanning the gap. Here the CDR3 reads CASSLRSGNNQETQYF. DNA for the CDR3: TGTGCCAGCAGCTTGCGTTCGGGGAACAACCAAGAGACCCAGTACTTC.